This T cell receptor beta chain originates from a study of blood T cell repertoires in COVID-19. Looking at the study overall: T cells, B-cell-depleted T cells, or PBMCs supplied cDNA or gDNA.

All enrollees were about 18 to 89 years old and from about two dozen US areas. The recovered donors of Cohort 3 showed two negative PCRs, clearance, or symptom resolution. Authors' methods: Amplifying reference gene primers gave estimates of nucleated cell counts. Profiling relied on immunoSEQ multiplex PCR, and the TCRdb table lists in-frame clones only, not all of them. V and J calls plus clone size are reproduced from that table; the DNA served to infer D and trimming. The sample gives fewer than 200,000 clones, around 84% of which show up once; approximately 14% is in the top ten. Germline values: CDR1 SGHNT, CDR2 YENEEA. The V and J ends lost 1 base and 9 bases respectively, with 19 bases between them. The CDR3 has 16 residues.

The source is a man over 45 who had recovered from COVID-19. Material for sequencing was PBMCs or T cells enriched from blood (not recorded which). The J gene is TRBJ2-1, the V gene TRBV11-3; possibly TRBD1 for D (6 bases). In DNA form, the CDR3 reads TGTGCCAGCAGCTTAGCACAGGGTATTTCGAGTGGTGAGCAGTTCTTC. Translating gives CASSLAQGISSGEQFF.